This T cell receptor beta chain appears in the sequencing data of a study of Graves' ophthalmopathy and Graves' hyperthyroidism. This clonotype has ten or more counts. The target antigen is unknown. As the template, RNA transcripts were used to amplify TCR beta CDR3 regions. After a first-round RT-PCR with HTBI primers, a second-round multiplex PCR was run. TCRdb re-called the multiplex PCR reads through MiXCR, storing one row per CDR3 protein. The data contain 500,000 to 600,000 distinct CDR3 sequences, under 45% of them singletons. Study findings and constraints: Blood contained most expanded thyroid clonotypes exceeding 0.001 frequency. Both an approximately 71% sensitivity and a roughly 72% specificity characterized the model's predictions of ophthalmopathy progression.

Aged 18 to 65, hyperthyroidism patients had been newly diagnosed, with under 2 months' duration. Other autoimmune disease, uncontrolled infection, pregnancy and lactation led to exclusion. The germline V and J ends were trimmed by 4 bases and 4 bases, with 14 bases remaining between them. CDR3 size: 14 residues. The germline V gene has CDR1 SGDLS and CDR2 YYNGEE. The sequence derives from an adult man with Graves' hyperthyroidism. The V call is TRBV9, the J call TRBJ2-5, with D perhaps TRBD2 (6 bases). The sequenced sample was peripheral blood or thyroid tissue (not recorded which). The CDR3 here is CASSPRGSGETQYF. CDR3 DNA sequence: TGTGCCAGCAGCCCGAGAGGTAGCGGAGAGACCCAGTACTTC.